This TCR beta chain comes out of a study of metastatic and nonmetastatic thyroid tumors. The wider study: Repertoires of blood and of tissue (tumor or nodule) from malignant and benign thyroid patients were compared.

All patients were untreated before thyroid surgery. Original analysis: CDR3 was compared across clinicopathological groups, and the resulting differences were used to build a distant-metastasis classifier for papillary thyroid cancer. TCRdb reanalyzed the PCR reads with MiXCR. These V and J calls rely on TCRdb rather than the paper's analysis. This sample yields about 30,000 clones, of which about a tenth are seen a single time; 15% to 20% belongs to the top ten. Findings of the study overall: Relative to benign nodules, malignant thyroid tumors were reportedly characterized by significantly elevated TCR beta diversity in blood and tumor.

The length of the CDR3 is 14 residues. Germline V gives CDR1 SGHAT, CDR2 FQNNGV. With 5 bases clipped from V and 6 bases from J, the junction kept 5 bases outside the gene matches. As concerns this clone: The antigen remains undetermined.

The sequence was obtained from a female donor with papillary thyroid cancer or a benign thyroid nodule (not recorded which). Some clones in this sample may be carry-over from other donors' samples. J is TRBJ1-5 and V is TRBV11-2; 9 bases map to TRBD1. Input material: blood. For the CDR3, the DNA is TGTGCCAGCAGCCCCGGGACAGGGTTTCAGCCCCAGCATTTT. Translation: CASSPGTGFQPQHF.